This entry concerns a single TCR beta chain. The same CDR3 arises from other DNA sequences in this sample as well. V shed 0 bases and J shed 0 bases, with 3 bases lying between them. Per germline, CDR1 SGHRS and CDR2 YFSETQ. The CDR3 runs to 13 residues. The source of the sample is a study of blood T cell repertoires in COVID-19. Looking at the study overall: Nucleic acid was either cDNA or gDNA, and it came from T cells, B-cell-depleted T cells, or PBMCs.

Libraries were prepared by immunoSEQ multiplex PCR; TCRdb keeps only in-frame clonotypes and omits some of them. This table holds about 100,000 clones, approximately 86% found once. Input material: peripheral blood. The receptor was derived from a woman in her sixties or seventies with acute or convalescent COVID-19. The chain couples TRBV5-1 to TRBJ1-1; D is unclear. The CDR3 bases are TGCGCCAGCAGCTTGGCCGTGAACACTGAAGCTTTCTTT. Protein: CASSLAVNTEAFF. Combining the CDR3 with reference TRBV5-1 and TRBJ1-1 gives the whole variable domain KAGVTQTPRYLIKTRGQQVTLSCSPISGHRSVSWYQQTPGQGLQFLFEYFSETQRNKGNFPGRFSGRQFSNSRSEMNVSTLELGDSALYLCASSLAVNTEAFFGQGTRLTVV.